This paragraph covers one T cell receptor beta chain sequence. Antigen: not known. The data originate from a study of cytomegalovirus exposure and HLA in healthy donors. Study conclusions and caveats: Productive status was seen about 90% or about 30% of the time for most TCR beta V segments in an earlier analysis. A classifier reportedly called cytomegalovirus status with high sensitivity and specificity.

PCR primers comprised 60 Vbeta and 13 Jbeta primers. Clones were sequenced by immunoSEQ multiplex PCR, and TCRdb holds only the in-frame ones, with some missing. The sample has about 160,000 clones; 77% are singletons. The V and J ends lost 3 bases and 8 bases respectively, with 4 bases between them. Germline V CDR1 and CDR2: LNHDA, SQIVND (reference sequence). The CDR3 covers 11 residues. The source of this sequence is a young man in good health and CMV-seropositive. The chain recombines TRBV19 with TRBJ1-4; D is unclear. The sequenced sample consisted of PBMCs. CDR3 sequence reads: CASSMGEKLFF. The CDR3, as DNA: TGTGCCAGTAGTATGGGCGAAAAACTGTTTTTT.